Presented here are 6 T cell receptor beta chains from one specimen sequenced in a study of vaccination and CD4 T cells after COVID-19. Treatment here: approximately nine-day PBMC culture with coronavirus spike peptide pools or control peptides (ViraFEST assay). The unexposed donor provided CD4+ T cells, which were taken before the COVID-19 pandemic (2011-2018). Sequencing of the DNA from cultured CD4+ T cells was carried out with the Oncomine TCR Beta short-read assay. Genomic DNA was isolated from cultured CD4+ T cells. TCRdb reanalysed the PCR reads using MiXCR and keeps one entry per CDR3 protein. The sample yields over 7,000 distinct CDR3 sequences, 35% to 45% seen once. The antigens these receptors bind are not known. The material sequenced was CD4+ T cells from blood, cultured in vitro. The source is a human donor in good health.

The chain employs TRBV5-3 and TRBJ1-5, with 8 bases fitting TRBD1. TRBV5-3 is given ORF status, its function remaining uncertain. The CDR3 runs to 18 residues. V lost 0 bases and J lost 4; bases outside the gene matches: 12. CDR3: CARSLGYRDRRSNQPQHF. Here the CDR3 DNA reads TGTGCCAGAAGCTTGGGGTACCGGGACAGGAGGTCGAATCAGCCCCAGCATTTT.

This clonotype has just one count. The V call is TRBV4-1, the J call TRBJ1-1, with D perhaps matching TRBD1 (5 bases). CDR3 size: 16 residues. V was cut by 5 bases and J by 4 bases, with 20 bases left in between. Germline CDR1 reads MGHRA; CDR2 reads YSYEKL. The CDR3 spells CASSGGLAGWGTEAFF. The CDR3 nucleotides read TGCGCCAGCAGCGGGGGTTTAGCGGGTTGGGGCACTGAAGCTTTCTTT.

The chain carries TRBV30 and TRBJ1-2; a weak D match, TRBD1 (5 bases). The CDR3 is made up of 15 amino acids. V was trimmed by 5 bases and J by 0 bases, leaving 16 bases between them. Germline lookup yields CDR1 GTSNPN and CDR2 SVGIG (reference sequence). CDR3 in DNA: TGTGCCTGGGCCCTTACGGGGCTTGCTAACTATGGCTACACCTTC. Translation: CAWALTGLANYGYTF.

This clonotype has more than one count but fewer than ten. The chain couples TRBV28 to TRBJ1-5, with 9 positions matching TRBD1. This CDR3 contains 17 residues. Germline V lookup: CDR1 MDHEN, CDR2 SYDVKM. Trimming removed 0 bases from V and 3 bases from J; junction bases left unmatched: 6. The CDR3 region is CASSLWQGQGDNQPQHF. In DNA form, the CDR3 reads TGTGCCAGCAGTTTATGGCAGGGACAGGGTGACAATCAGCCCCAGCATTTT.

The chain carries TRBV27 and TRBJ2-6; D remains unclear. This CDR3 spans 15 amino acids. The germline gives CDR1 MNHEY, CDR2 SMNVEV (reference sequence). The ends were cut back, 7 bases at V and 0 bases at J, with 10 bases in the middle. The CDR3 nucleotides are TGTGCCAGCACCCTAGACAACTCTGGGGCCAACGTCCTGACTTTC. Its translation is CASTLDNSGANVLTF. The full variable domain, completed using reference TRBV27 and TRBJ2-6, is EAQVTQNPRYLITVTGKKLTVTCSQNMNHEYMSWYRQDPGLGLRQIYYSMNVEVTDKGDVPEGYKVSRKEKRNFPLILESPSPNQTSLYFCASTLDNSGANVLTFGAGSRLTVL.

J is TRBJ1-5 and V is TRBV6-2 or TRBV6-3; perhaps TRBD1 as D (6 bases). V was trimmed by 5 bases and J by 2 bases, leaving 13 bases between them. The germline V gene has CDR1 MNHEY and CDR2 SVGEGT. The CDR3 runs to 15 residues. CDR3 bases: TGTGCCAGCAGTACTCGGTCAGGGGGCAATCAGCCCCAGCATTTT. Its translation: CASSTRSGGNQPQHF.